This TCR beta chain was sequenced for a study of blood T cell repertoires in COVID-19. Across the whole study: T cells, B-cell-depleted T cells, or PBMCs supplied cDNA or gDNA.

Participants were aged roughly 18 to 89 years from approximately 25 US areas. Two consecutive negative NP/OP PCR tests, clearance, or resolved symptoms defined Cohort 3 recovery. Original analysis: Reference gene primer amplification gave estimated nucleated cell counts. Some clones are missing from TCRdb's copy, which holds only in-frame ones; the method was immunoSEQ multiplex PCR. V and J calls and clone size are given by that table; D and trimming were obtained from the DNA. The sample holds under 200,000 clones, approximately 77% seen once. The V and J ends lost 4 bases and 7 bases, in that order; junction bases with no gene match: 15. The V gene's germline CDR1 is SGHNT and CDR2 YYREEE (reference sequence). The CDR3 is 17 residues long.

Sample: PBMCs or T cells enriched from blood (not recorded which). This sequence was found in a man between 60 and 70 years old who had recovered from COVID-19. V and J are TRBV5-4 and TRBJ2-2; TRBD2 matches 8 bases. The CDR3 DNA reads TGTGCCAGCAGCACCAAGACTAGCGAACCCACAGGCGGGGAGCTGTTTTTT. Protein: CASSTKTSEPTGGELFF.